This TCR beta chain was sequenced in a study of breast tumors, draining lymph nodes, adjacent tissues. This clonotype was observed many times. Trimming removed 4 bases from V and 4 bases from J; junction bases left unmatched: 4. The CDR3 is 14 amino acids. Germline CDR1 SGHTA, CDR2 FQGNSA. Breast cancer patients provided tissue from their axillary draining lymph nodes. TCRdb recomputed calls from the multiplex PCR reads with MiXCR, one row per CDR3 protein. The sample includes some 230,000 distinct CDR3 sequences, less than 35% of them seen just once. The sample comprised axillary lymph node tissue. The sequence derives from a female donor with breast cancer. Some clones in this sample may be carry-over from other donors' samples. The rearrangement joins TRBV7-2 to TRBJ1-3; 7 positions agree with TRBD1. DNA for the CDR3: TGTGCCAGCAGCTCATACAGGGGAGGAAACACCATATATTTT. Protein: CASSSYRGGNTIYF.